What follows are 2 T cell receptor beta chains derived from one specimen sequenced in a study of Graves' ophthalmopathy and Graves' hyperthyroidism. The study amplified TCR beta CDR3 regions using RNA transcripts. Second-round multiplex PCR came after a first-round RT-PCR that employed HTBI primers. TCRdb recomputed calls from the multiplex PCR reads with MiXCR, one row per CDR3 protein. This sample has some 350,000 distinct CDR3 sequences, with 17% found just once. The sample consisted of peripheral blood. Receptor source: an adult woman with stable Graves' hyperthyroidism.

This clonotype was counted ten times or more. The rearrangement uses TRBV24-1 and TRBJ2-2, with D possibly TRBD1 on 6 matching bases. The CDR3 is 14 amino acids. V lost 7 bases, J lost 3 bases, and 11 bases lay in between. Per germline, CDR1 KGHDR and CDR2 SFDVKD. This CDR3 reads CATRLGQHTGELFF. The CDR3, as DNA: TGTGCCACCAGGCTTGGACAGCACACCGGGGAGCTGTTTTTT.

Comment on this clonotype: One junction end disagrees with the germline gene, perhaps due to a read error. The CDR3 DNA sequence: TGTGCCAGCACACAGGGATATAGCTATCAGCCTCAGCATTTT. Amino acids: CASTQGYSYQPQHF. This sequence joins TRBV28 and TRBJ1-5; possible D gene TRBD1, 6 bases. CDR1 MDHEN and CDR2 SYDVKM come from the germline V gene. The CDR3 sequence is 14 residues long.